This T cell receptor (beta chain) came from a study of cytomegalovirus exposure and HLA in healthy donors. Primers: 60 Vbeta forward and 13 Jbeta reverse. Using immunoSEQ multiplex PCR, the repertoire was profiled, and TCRdb retains in-frame clones only, with some absent. The table includes about 190,000 clones, 75% to 80% detected once. In this sample, this clone turned up a few times. What it binds is not known. The same CDR3 can be traced to other DNA sequences in this sample. From germline, CDR1 is SEHNR and CDR2 FQNEAQ (reference sequence). J lost 0 bases, V lost 5 bases, and 2 bases had no gene match. The CDR3 has 15 residues. The study's findings and limits: TCR beta chains associated with HLA were, in a later analysis, more clonally expanded than equally common others.

The source material was PBMCs. The chain joins TRBV7-9 to TRBJ1-4; 8 nucleotides match TRBD1. This TCR was recovered from a woman aged 30 to 39 in good health and CMV-seropositive. The CDR3 DNA follows: TGTGCCAGCAGCGGACAGGGCGCAACTAATGAAAAACTGTTTTTT. This encodes CASSGQGATNEKLFF.